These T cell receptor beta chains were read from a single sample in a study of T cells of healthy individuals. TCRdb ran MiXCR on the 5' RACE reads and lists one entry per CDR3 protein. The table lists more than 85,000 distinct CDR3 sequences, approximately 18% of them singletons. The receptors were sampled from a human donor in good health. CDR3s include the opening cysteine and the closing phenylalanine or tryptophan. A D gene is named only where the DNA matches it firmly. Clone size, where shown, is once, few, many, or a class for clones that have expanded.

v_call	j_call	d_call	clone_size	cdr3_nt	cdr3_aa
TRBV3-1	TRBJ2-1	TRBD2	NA	TGTGCCAGCAGCCAAGCAGGTAGCGGGAGGTACAATGAGCAGTTCTTC	CASSQAGSGRYNEQFF
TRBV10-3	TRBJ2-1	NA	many	TGTGCCATCAGTGACCCGGGGGTAAGGGGGAATGAGCAGTTCTTC	CAISDPGVRGNEQFF
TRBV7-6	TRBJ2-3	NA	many	TGTGCCAGCAGCCCCCTGGATAGCGGATCAGATACGCAGTATTTT	CASSPLDSGSDTQYF
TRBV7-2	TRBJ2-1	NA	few	TGTGCCAGCAGCTCGCTGGGTACGATCCATGAGCAGTTCTTC	CASSSLGTIHEQFF
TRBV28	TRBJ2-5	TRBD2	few	TGTGCCAGCAGTTTTCTGGGCGGGAGGGAAGAGACCCAGTACTTC	CASSFLGGREETQYF
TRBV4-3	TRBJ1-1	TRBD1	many	TGCGCCAGCAGCCAAGCCCTCAGACAGGGGGGAGCACCGAACACTGAAGCTTTCTTT	CASSQALRQGGAPNTEAFF
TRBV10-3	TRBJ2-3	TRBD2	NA	TGTGCCATCAGTCTAGCGGGGGATACGCAGTATTTT	CAISLAGDTQYF
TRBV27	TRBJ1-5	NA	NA	TGTGCCAGCAGTTTATTCCGATCCCCCAATCAGCCCCAGCATTTT	CASSLFRSPNQPQHF
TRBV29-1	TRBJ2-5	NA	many	TGCAGCGTCTGGCACCAAGAGACCCAGTACTTC	CSVWHQETQYF
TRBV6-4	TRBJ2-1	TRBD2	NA	TGTGCCAGCAGCATACTAGCGGGGTCACAGGATGAGCAGTTCTTC	CASSILAGSQDEQFF
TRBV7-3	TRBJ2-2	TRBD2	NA	TGTGCCAGCAGCTCCCTGACGCGACTAGCGGGAGGGCCTAGGGAGCTGTTTTTT	CASSSLTRLAGGPRELFF
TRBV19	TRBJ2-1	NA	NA	TGTGCCAGTAGCGGACAGAGCTCCTACAATGAGCAGTTCTTC	CASSGQSSYNEQFF
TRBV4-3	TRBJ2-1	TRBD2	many	TGCGCCAGCAGCCCAGGGATAGCGGGGGGATACAATGAGCAGTTCTTC	CASSPGIAGGYNEQFF
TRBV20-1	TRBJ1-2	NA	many	TGCAGTGCTAGATTTCCGAATAACTATGGCTACACCTTC	CSARFPNNYGYTF
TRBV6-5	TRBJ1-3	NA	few	TGTGCCAGCAGTTACTCTCGCAGCGCGGTTGGAAACACCATATATTTT	CASSYSRSAVGNTIYF
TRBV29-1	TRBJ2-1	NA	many	TGCAGCGTGGCCTCGAGCTCCTACAATGAGCAGTTCTTC	CSVASSSYNEQFF
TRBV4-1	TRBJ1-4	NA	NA	TGCGCCAGCAGCCAAGCCCCTCGGGCTAATGAAAAACTGTTTTTT	CASSQAPRANEKLFF
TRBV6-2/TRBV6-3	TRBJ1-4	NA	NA	TGTGCCAGCAGTTACTTCAGTGAAAAACTGTTTTTT	CASSYFSEKLFF